Following are 30 T cell receptor beta chains from one sample sequenced in a study of T cells in tuberculosis. Measured with immunoSEQ multiplex PCR; TCRdb has only the in-frame clones, and not every one. The data show under 45,000 clones, about 94% seen once. Sequencing input: PBMCs. The receptors here all came from a donor aged 10-29 years with latent tuberculosis or without tuberculosis infection.

The CDR3 region is CASSTGQGDYGYTF. The CDR3 nucleotides are TGTGCCAGCAGCACCGGACAGGGGGACTATGGCTACACCTTC. The chain uses TRBV9 and TRBJ1-2; TRBD1 matches at 10 bases. The CDR3 length is 14 residues. J lost 3 bases, V lost 4 bases, and 3 bases had no gene match. Germline V gives CDR1 SGDLS, CDR2 YYNGEE.

V gene TRBV5-1 combines with J gene TRBJ1-2; D is unclear. Trimming shortened V by 0 bases and J by 4 bases, and 13 bases separated the two germline ends. Germline V gene data show CDR1 as SGHRS and CDR2 as YFSETQ. The CDR3 sequence is 15 residues long. In nucleotides, the CDR3 is TGCGCCAGCAGCTTGGGGCCCGAGACATTCTATGGCTACACCTTC. Amino acid sequence: CASSLGPETFYGYTF.

The CDR3 bases are TGTGCCAGCTTAACGACAGGGGATGCGAACACCGGGGAGCTGTTTTTT. This codes for CASLTTGDANTGELFF. This chain joins TRBV18 and TRBJ2-2, with 8 bases fitting TRBD1. The V and J ends lost 7 bases and 0 bases, in that order; junction bases with no gene match: 7. Germline CDR1 reads KGHSH; CDR2 reads LQKENI. The CDR3 is 16 amino acids.

This clone was seen a single time. The rearrangement links TRBV7-2 to TRBJ1-3; 8 bases are shared with TRBD1. The CDR3 has 14 amino acids. Germline CDR1 is SGHTA and CDR2 is FQGNSA. Losses at the gene ends were 5 bases for V and 4 bases for J; bases not matched to a gene: 4. CDR3 amino acids: CASSMRQGGNTIYF. The CDR3 region has the DNA TGTGCCAGCAGCATGAGACAGGGGGGAAACACCATATATTTT.

This rearrangement joins TRBV11-2 to TRBJ2-7; tentative D call: TRBD2 (7 bases). The germline gives CDR1 SGHAT, CDR2 FQNNGV. CDR3 length: 12 residues. Trimming removed 11 bases at V and 5 bases at J, with 16 bases between. This CDR3 is CASTGAGDEQYF. The CDR3 coding sequence is TGTGCCTCAACGGGGGCGGGGGACGAGCAGTACTTC. Complete variable domain (other parts from reference TRBV11-2 and TRBJ2-7): EAGVAQSPRYKIIEKRQSVAFWCNPISGHATLYWYQQILGQGPKLLIQFQNNGVVDDSQLPKDRFSAERLKGVDSTLKIQPAKLEDSAVYLCASTGAGDEQYFGPGTRLTVT.

This clone was seen a single time. J is TRBJ1-4 and V is TRBV30; possible D gene TRBD1, 6 bases. Trimming left V 1 base short and J 3 bases short, with 9 bases between. The CDR3 totals 14 residues. Looked up from germline, CDR1 is GTSNPN and CDR2 is SVGIG (reference sequence). CDR3 nucleotide sequence: TGTGCCTGGAGTGCAGGGGCCCCTAATGAAAAACTGTTTTTT. This codes for CAWSAGAPNEKLFF. Together with reference TRBV30 and TRBJ1-4, the CDR3 gives the full variable domain: SQTIHQWPATLVQPVGSPLSLECTVEGTSNPNLYWYRQAAGRGLQLLFYSVGIGQISSEVPQNLSASRPQDRQFILSSKKLLLSDSGFYLCAWSAGAPNEKLFFGSGTQLSVL.

In DNA form, the CDR3 reads TGTGCCAGCAGCGTAGTGCCCGGGGGGAGTAATTCACCCCTCCACTTT. This encodes CASSVVPGGSNSPLHF. The V call is TRBV9, the J call TRBJ1-6, with a tentative D call TRBD1 (5 bases). The CDR3 is 16 amino acids. Per the germline V gene, CDR1 is SGDLS and CDR2 is YYNGEE. Trimming left V 0 bases short and J 6 bases short, with 13 bases between.

The V gene is TRBV19, the J gene TRBJ2-2, with a weak D call TRBD2 (5 bases). V lost 6 bases to trimming and J lost 6 bases, with 14 bases between them. The CDR3 loop spans 14 amino acids. Germline V CDR1 and CDR2: LNHDA, SQIVND (reference sequence). The CDR3 DNA sequence: TGTGCCAGTAGACAAAAGAGGGTTTCCGGGGAGCTGTTTTTT. It specifies CASRQKRVSGELFF.

The chain combines TRBV29-1 with TRBJ1-2; D perhaps matches TRBD1 (5 bases). The CDR3 extends over 14 amino acids. The germline V gene has CDR1 SQVTM and CDR2 ANQGSEA. V was shortened by 5 bases and J by 5 bases, with 18 bases between the two germline ends. The CDR3 DNA follows: TGCAGCGTTAGGGGAAAGGACCGGTATTATGGCTACACCTTC. This codes for CSVRGKDRYYGYTF.

The gene calls are TRBV5-6 and TRBJ1-2; a possible D gene is TRBD1 (5 bases). The V gene's germline CDR1 is SGHDT and CDR2 YYEEEE. The ends were cut back, 0 bases at V and 2 bases at J, with 11 bases in the middle. The CDR3 covers 15 residues. The CDR3 is CASSLARAPNYGYTF. CDR3 bases: TGTGCCAGCAGCTTGGCCAGGGCTCCGAACTATGGCTACACCTTC.

The chain uses TRBV27 and TRBJ1-2; unclear D gene. CDR1 and CDR2 from the germline V gene are MNHEY and SMNVEV (reference sequence). Between the trimmed V and J ends, which lost 3 bases and 5 bases, there was a span of 10 bases. The CDR3 is 13 residues long. DNA for the CDR3: TGTGCCAGCAGTTTTTCCCTCGGGTATGGCTACACCTTC. As protein: CASSFSLGYGYTF.

The genes are TRBV19 and TRBJ1-6; no clear D. In germline, CDR1 is LNHDA, CDR2 SQIVND (reference sequence). Trimming took off 3 bases at V and 5 bases at J, with 11 bases between the two ends. This CDR3 has 15 residues. In nucleotides, the CDR3 is TGTGCCAGTAGTATTGGTGCAGTGAATAATTCACCCCTCCACTTT. Its protein is CASSIGAVNNSPLHF.

This clone has just a few counts. The rearrangement uses TRBV13 and TRBJ2-1; D is uncertain. This CDR3 contains 14 residues. Germline CDR1 PRHDT, CDR2 FYEKMQ (reference sequence). V was trimmed by 1 base and J by 10 bases, leaving 14 bases between them. CDR3 in DNA: TGTGCCAGCAGCTTAGTAAGGTTTAGAGGAGAGCAGTTCTTC. Protein sequence: CASSLVRFRGEQFF. Based on the CDR3 plus reference TRBV13 and TRBJ2-1, the full variable domain is AAGVIQSPRHLIKEKRETATLKCYPIPRHDTVYWYQQGPGQDPQFLISFYEKMQSDKGSIPDRFSAQQFSDYHSELNMSSLELGDSALYFCASSLVRFRGEQFFGPGTRLTVL.

The rearrangement links TRBV14 to TRBJ1-2; D unclear. The CDR3 contains 13 residues. Trimming stripped 0 bases from V and 10 bases from J, with 12 bases between. Germline CDR1 SGHDN, CDR2 FVKESK. The CDR3 region has the DNA TGTGCCAGCAGCCAAGAGATAACTCGTCACTACACCTTC. This codes for CASSQEITRHYTF.

This sequence joins TRBV4-1 and TRBJ1-6, with TRBD1 matching over 10 bases. V was pared by 3 bases and J by 0 bases, with 8 bases of the junction left unmatched. Germline assignment: CDR1 MGHRA and CDR2 YSYEKL. The CDR3 has 19 amino acids. DNA for the CDR3: TGCGCCAGCAGCCAGCTGCCGGGACAGGGGATCTCCTATAATTCACCCCTCCACTTT. Protein: CASSQLPGQGISYNSPLHF.

V and J are TRBV29-1 and TRBJ1-5, with D tentatively TRBD1 (6 bases). Trimming stripped 4 bases from V and 0 bases from J, with 7 bases between. Per the germline V gene, CDR1 is SQVTM and CDR2 is ANQGSEA. The CDR3 length is 13 residues. CDR3 in amino acids: CSVGTDSNQPQHF. The CDR3 DNA sequence: TGCAGCGTTGGGACAGATAGCAATCAGCCCCAGCATTTT.

This clone is medium-sized by share. The chain has TRBV5-1 and TRBJ2-2, with 7 bases identical to TRBD2. There are 16 residues in the CDR3. CDR1 SGHRS and CDR2 YFSETQ come from the germline V gene. The V and J ends lost 1 base and 1 base, in that order; junction bases with no gene match: 4. This chain's CDR3 is CASSLMASGNTGELFF. The CDR3 coding sequence is TGCGCCAGCAGCTTGATGGCTAGCGGGAACACCGGGGAGCTGTTTTTT.

This chain connects TRBV12-5 to TRBJ1-4; D gene unclear. The CDR3 totals 13 residues. V was cut by 1 base and J by 7 bases, with 7 bases left in between. Germline V gives CDR1 LGHNT, CDR2 FRNRAP. This CDR3 is CASGLEEGEKLFF. The DNA for the CDR3 is TGTGCTAGTGGTTTGGAAGAGGGTGAAAAACTGTTTTTT.

The J gene is TRBJ2-1, the V gene TRBV4-1; 7 nucleotides match TRBD2. This CDR3 has 17 amino acids. The V segment lost 1 base and the J segment 8 bases; nucleotides outside the gene matches: 14. The germline V gene encodes CDR1 MGHRA and CDR2 YSYEKL. DNA of the CDR3: TGCGCCAGCAGCCAAGGCACACCCAGGACTAGTCGCGATGAGCAGTTCTTC. This sequence encodes CASSQGTPRTSRDEQFF.

The chain recombines TRBV11-3 with TRBJ2-1, with 8 bases lining up with TRBD2. V trimming: 4 bases; J trimming: 7 bases; junction bases outside the gene matches: 6. The CDR3 consists of 14 residues. Germline V gene sequence: CDR1 SGHNT, CDR2 YENEEA. CDR3 in amino acids: CASSYSGVINEQFF. CDR3 DNA: TGTGCCAGCAGCTATAGCGGGGTCATTAATGAGCAGTTCTTC. Supplemented by reference TRBV11-3 and TRBJ2-1, the full variable domain reads EAGVVQSPRYKIIEKKQPVAFWCNPISGHNTLYWYLQNLGQGPELLIRYENEEAVDDSQLPKDRFSAERLKGVDSTLKIQPAELGDSAVYLCASSYSGVINEQFFGPGTRLTVL.

The V gene is TRBV10-3, the J gene TRBJ2-4; 7 nucleotides line up with TRBD1. This CDR3 spans 15 amino acids. The germline gives CDR1 ENHRY, CDR2 SYGVKD. With V trimmed by 4 bases and J by 7 bases, 10 bases remained unmatched. This CDR3 reads CAISAFNQGENIQYF. Written as DNA, the CDR3 is TGTGCCATCAGTGCCTTCAACCAGGGGGAGAACATTCAGTACTTC.

The chain couples TRBV15 to TRBJ1-6, with 10 bases fitting TRBD1. The V and J ends lost 0 bases and 7 bases, in that order; junction bases with no gene match: 6. There are 17 residues in the CDR3. CDR1 is LNHNV and CDR2 is YYDKDF in the germline V gene (reference sequence). CDR3 sequence: CATSRDLGTGDNSPLHF. The CDR3 DNA follows: TGTGCCACCAGCAGAGATTTGGGGACAGGGGACAATTCACCCCTCCACTTT.

The rearrangement links TRBV10-2 to TRBJ2-3; TRBD2 aligns across 15 bases. J was trimmed by 4 bases and V by 8 bases; bases with no gene match: 4. The germline gives CDR1 WSHSY, CDR2 SAAADI. This CDR3 comprises 15 residues. CDR3: CASVGLAGGADTQYF. The CDR3 DNA is TGCGCCAGCGTGGGACTAGCGGGGGGAGCAGATACGCAGTATTTT.

In its sample, this clone ranks as medium-sized. V is TRBV5-1 and J is TRBJ1-2, with no clear D. V was cut by 0 bases and J by 4 bases, with 13 bases left in between. Germline assignment: CDR1 SGHRS and CDR2 YFSETQ. CDR3 length: 15 residues. The CDR3 protein is CASSLGGRGLYGYTF. The CDR3 coding sequence is TGCGCCAGCAGCTTGGGTGGCCGCGGCCTCTATGGCTACACCTTC.

The chain employs TRBV7-2 and TRBJ2-3; TRBD2 matches at 9 bases. After removal of 1 base from V and 2 bases from J, the junction contained 7 bases not matched to a gene. The CDR3 loop spans 17 amino acids. The germline V gene has CDR1 SGHTA and CDR2 FQGNSA. CDR3 coding DNA: TGTGCCAGCAGCTTAGTCCCAGCGGGGGGACTCACAGATACGCAGTATTTT. Amino acid sequence: CASSLVPAGGLTDTQYF.

The chain is built from TRBV6-5 and TRBJ1-6; D unclear. The V end was cut by 4 bases, the J end by 3 bases, with 10 bases between. The CDR3 totals 15 residues. Per germline, CDR1 MNHEY and CDR2 SVGAGI. The CDR3 DNA reads as TGTGCCAGCAGTTCCCAGAACAACTATAATTCACCCCTCCACTTT. Amino acid sequence: CASSSQNNYNSPLHF.

Note on this clone: At the DNA level, this CDR3 is encoded by other sequences in the same sample as well. This chain links TRBV29-1 with TRBJ1-1, with 8 bases identical to TRBD1. This CDR3 has 15 residues. Per germline, CDR1 SQVTM and CDR2 ANQGSEA. Unmatched junction bases numbered 7, after V lost 0 bases and J lost 4 bases. CDR3 sequence reads: CSVEDGQGGPTEAFF. CDR3 nucleotide sequence: TGCAGCGTTGAAGATGGACAGGGTGGGCCCACTGAAGCTTTCTTT.

The rearrangement uses TRBV19 and TRBJ2-7, with TRBD1 matching over 9 bases. CDR3 size: 15 residues. V shed 4 bases, J shed 5 bases, and the junction held 9 bases outside the gene matches. Germline CDR1 LNHDA, CDR2 SQIVND (reference sequence). The CDR3 loop is CASSTTGGEFHEQYF. CDR3 in DNA: TGTGCCAGTAGTACGACAGGGGGTGAATTCCACGAGCAGTACTTC.

V usage is TRBV4-1 and J usage is TRBJ1-2; D not resolved. Germline CDR1 MGHRA, CDR2 YSYEKL. The CDR3 length is 17 residues. Deletions cut 1 base from V and 2 bases from J, with 17 bases between. Here the CDR3 DNA reads TGCGCCAGCAGCCAAGTCGGAACCACACGGGTGAACTATGGCTACACCTTC. It encodes CASSQVGTTRVNYGYTF.

The chain is built from TRBV5-8 and TRBJ1-5, with D possibly TRBD1 on 5 matching bases. Per germline, CDR1 SGHTS and CDR2 YDEGEE. V was cut by 4 bases and J by 7 bases, with 21 bases left in between. The CDR3 loop spans 16 amino acids. The CDR3 DNA sequence: TGTGCCAGCAGCCCTCGGCTGACGGGGGTCGGGCAGCCCCAGCATTTT. Translated, it gives CASSPRLTGVGQPQHF.